This TCR beta chain was captured by sequencing in a study of T cell responses to AZD1222 COVID-19 vaccine. On this clone itself: Its antigen is not identified.

Study-wide results and limits: Sampling that yielded the repertoires occurred only after the peak T cell response.

Germline V gives CDR1 SGHKS, CDR2 YYEKEE (reference sequence). This CDR3 spans 16 amino acids. V was cut by 4 bases and J by 4 bases, with 18 bases left in between. Generated by immunoSEQ multiplex PCR, the TCRdb table keeps only in-frame clones and is missing some. Seen here are 150,000 to 200,000 clones, approximately 95% observed once, and the top ten hold approximately 1%. The V and J genes are TRBV5-5 and TRBJ1-3; perhaps TRBD1 as D (5 bases). This TCR was recovered from an adult who received the AZD1222 COVID-19 vaccine. Material: peripheral blood, obtained 28 days after the second AZD1222 dose. Written as DNA, the CDR3 is TGTGCCAGCAGCCCCCAAGTGCAGGGCCGGGGAAACACCATATATTTT. It specifies CASSPQVQGRGNTIYF.